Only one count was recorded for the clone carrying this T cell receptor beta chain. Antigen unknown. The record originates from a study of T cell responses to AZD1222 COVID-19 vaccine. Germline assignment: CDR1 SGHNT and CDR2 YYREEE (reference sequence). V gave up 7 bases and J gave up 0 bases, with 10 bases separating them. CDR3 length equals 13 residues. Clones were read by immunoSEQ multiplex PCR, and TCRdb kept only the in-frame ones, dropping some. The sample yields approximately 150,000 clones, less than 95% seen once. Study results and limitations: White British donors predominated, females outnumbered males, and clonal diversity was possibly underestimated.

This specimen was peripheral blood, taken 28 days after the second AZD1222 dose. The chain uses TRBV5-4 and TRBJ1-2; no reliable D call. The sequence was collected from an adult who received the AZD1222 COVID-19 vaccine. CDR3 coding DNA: TGTGCCAGCCGGACCGTACCTAACTATGGCTACACCTTC. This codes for CASRTVPNYGYTF.